These 14 T cell receptor beta chains originate from one sample sequenced in a study of T cell repertoires in cytomegalovirus infection. TCRdb reprocessed the reads via MiXCR and lists one record per CDR3 protein. Among over 150,000 distinct CDR3 sequences, roughly a fifth were seen once, and the ten largest hold about 3%. Sequencing was carried out using PBMCs. These receptors came from a human donor in good health (CMV status not recorded). Some clones in this sample may be carry-over from other donors' samples.

This clonotype was seen repeatedly, ten times or more. The V and J genes are TRBV11-2 and TRBJ1-2; D unclear. The CDR3 totals 15 residues. Germline V lookup: CDR1 SGHAT, CDR2 FQNNGV. The V end lost 0 bases, the J end lost 8 bases, and 16 bases lay between the germline ends. CDR3 sequence (DNA): TGTGCCAGCAGCTTAGATATTTCCGTCATAGGAGGCTACACCTTC. Translation: CASSLDISVIGGYTF.

The CDR3 sequence: CSARIDRGRGTGELFF. CDR3 bases: TGCAGTGCTAGGATAGATCGGGGTCGAGGCACCGGGGAGCTGTTTTTT. The V and J genes are TRBV20-1 and TRBJ2-2, with D maybe TRBD2 (5 bases). The CDR3 has 16 amino acids. Germline lookup yields CDR1 DFQATT and CDR2 SNEGSKA (reference sequence). The V end was cut by 3 bases, the J end by 4 bases, with 18 bases between.

The chain carries TRBV7-2 and TRBJ1-2; D remains unclear. Germline values: CDR1 SGHTA, CDR2 FQGNSA. CDR3 length equals 13 residues. With 0 bases removed from V and 5 bases from J, the gap between germline ends came to 7 bases. The CDR3 DNA follows: TGTGCCAGCAGCTTAGCGAGCGGGTATGGCTACACCTTC. This codes for CASSLASGYGYTF.

V is TRBV5-4 and J is TRBJ2-1; 8 bases map to TRBD2. Germline CDR1 SGHNT, CDR2 YYREEE (reference sequence). With V trimmed by 4 bases and J by 6 bases, 12 bases remained unmatched. This CDR3 spans 16 amino acids. The CDR3 protein is CASSPGSRGGGNEQFF. CDR3 nucleotide sequence: TGTGCCAGCAGCCCGGGATCCCGGGGGGGCGGCAATGAGCAGTTCTTC.

In its sample, this clonotype was seen once. The chain combines TRBV6-6 with TRBJ2-5, with TRBD1 matching 7 bases. V lost 2 bases to trimming and J lost 5 bases; unmatched junction nucleotides: 2. CDR3 length equals 13 residues. Germline values: CDR1 MNHNY, CDR2 SVGAGI (reference sequence). Here the CDR3 reads CASSYRGPETQYF. The DNA for the CDR3 is TGTGCCAGCAGTTACAGGGGGCCGGAGACCCAGTACTTC.

The V call is TRBV27, the J call TRBJ2-7, with D hard to call. V lost 1 base to trimming and J lost 4 bases, with 11 bases between them. The CDR3 loop spans 14 amino acids. CDR1 and CDR2 (germline): MNHEY, SMNVEV (reference sequence). CDR3 sequence reads: CASSLFGTAYEQYF. The CDR3 DNA follows: TGTGCCAGCAGTTTATTTGGTACAGCTTACGAGCAGTACTTC.

This clonotype came up a few times. CDR3 sequence (DNA): TGTGCCAGCTCACCATACGGGGGCAATGAGCAGTTCTTC. Its translation: CASSPYGGNEQFF. The chain uses TRBV18 and TRBJ2-1, with D maybe TRBD2 (6 bases). The V end lost 2 bases, the J end lost 6 bases, and 8 bases lay between the germline ends. From germline, CDR1 is KGHSH and CDR2 LQKENI. CDR3 length: 13 residues.

This clonotype showed up just a few times. This chain joins TRBV28 and TRBJ2-7, with D tentatively TRBD1 or TRBD2 (5 bases each). The V end was cut by 8 bases, the J end by 0 bases, with 11 bases between. Germline V CDR1 and CDR2: MDHEN, SYDVKM. CDR3 size: 13 residues. The CDR3 loop is CASAGTVSYEQYF. The CDR3, as DNA: TGTGCCAGCGCCGGGACGGTCTCCTACGAGCAGTACTTC.

CDR3 DNA sequence: TGTGCCAGCACGGAGGGGTCGGGGGAATGGGGAACCCAGTACTTC. This codes for CASTEGSGEWGTQYF. The chain uses TRBV6-5 and TRBJ2-5, with D perhaps TRBD2 (6 bases). The CDR3 is made up of 15 amino acids. Trimming removed 7 bases at V and 8 bases at J, with 23 bases between. Germline-derived CDR1 and CDR2 are MNHEY and SVGAGI.

Points on this clonotype: A much larger clone differs by one base, so this may be a read error. This chain links TRBV7-2 with TRBJ2-1; TRBD1 agrees at 9 bases. Per the germline V gene, CDR1 is SGHTA and CDR2 is FQGNSA. The CDR3 totals 14 residues. The CDR3 DNA follows: TGTGACAGCAGGGGGGGACAGGGTTATAATGAGCAGTTCTTC. It specifies CDSRGGQGYNEQFF.

This clonotype turned up a few times. The V and J genes are TRBV19 and TRBJ2-2; D could derive from TRBD1 or TRBD2 (5 bases each). CDR1 and CDR2 (germline): LNHDA, SQIVND (reference sequence). V gave up 3 bases and J gave up 2 bases, with 10 bases separating them. The CDR3 consists of 15 residues. The CDR3 DNA is TGTGCCAGTAGTATTCGGGGCGAAAACACCGGGGAGCTGTTTTTT. Amino acids: CASSIRGENTGELFF. The full variable domain, with the rest looked up from reference TRBV19 and TRBJ2-2, is DGGITQSPKYLFRKEGQNVTLSCEQNLNHDAMYWYRQDPGQGLRLIYYSQIVNDFQKGDIAEGYSVSREKKESFPLTVTSAQKNPTAFYLCASSIRGENTGELFFGEGSRLTVL.

This clonotype was observed a few times. The chain recombines TRBV5-5 with TRBJ1-4; D gene uncertain. V lost 4 bases and J lost 8, with 15 bases in between. The CDR3 is 14 amino acids. Germline CDR1 is SGHKS and CDR2 is YYEKEE (reference sequence). The CDR3 region has the DNA TGTGCCAGCAGCCCGAGCATAACTACCGAAAAACTGTTTTTT. Its translation: CASSPSITTEKLFF.

The chain links TRBV7-3 to TRBJ2-2, with D tentatively TRBD2 (6 bases). V lost 3 bases, J lost 6 bases, and 20 bases lay in between. CDR3 length: 17 residues. Germline values: CDR1 SGHTA, CDR2 FQGTGA. DNA for the CDR3: TGTGCCAGCAGCTTGTCTGGAGGGAAGAGGGTCGCCGGGGAGCTGTTTTTT. Its translation: CASSLSGGKRVAGELFF.

CDR3: CASSPRDGGENTGELFF. In nucleotides, the CDR3 is TGTGCCAGCTCACCACGGGACGGGGGCGAAAACACCGGGGAGCTGTTTTTT. V gene TRBV18 combines with J gene TRBJ2-2; the D call may be TRBD1 or TRBD2 (6 bases each). Germline CDR1 KGHSH, CDR2 LQKENI. The CDR3 consists of 17 residues. The V end lost 1 base, the J end lost 2 bases, and 14 bases lay between the germline ends.